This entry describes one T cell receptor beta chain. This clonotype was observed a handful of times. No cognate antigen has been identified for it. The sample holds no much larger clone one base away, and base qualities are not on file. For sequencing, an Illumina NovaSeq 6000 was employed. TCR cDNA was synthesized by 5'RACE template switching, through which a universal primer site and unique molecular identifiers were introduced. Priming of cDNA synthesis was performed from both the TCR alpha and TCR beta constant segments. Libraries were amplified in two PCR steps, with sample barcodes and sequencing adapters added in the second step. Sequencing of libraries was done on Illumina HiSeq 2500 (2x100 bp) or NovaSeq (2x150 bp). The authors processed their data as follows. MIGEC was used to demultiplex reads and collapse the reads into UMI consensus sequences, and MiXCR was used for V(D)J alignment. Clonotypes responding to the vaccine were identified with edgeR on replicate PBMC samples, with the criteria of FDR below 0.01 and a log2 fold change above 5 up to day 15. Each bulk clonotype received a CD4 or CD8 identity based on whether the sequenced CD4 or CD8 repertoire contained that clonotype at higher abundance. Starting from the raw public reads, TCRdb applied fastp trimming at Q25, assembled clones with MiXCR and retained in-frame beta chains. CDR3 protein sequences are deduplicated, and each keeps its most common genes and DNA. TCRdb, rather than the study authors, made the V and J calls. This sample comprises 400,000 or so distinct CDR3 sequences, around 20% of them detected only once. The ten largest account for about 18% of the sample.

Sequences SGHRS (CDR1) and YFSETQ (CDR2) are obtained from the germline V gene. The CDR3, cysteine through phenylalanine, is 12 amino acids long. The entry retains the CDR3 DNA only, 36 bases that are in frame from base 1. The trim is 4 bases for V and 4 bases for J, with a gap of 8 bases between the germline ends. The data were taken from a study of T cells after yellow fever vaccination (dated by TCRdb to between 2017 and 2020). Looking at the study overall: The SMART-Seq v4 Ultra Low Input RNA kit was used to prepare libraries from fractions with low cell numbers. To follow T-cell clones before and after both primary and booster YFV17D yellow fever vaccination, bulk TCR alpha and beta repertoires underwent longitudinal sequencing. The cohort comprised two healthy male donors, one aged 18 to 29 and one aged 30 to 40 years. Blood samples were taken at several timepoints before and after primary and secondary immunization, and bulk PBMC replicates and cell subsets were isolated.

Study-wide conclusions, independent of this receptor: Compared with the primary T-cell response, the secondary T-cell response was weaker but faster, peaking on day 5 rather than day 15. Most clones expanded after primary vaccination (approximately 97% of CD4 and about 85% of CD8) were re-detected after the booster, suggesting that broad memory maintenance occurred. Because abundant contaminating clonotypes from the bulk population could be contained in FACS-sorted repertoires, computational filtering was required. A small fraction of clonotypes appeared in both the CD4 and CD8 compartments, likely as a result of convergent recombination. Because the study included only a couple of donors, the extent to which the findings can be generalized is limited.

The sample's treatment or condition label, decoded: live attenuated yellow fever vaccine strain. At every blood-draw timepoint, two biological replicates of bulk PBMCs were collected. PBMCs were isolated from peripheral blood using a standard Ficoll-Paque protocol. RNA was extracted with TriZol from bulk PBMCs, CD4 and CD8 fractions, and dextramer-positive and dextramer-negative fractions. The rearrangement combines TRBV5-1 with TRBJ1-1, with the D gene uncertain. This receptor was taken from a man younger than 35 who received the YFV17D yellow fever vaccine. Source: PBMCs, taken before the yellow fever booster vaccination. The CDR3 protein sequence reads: CASSGFGTEAFF. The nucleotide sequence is TGCGCCAGCAGCGGTTTTGGCACTGAAGCTTTCTTT.